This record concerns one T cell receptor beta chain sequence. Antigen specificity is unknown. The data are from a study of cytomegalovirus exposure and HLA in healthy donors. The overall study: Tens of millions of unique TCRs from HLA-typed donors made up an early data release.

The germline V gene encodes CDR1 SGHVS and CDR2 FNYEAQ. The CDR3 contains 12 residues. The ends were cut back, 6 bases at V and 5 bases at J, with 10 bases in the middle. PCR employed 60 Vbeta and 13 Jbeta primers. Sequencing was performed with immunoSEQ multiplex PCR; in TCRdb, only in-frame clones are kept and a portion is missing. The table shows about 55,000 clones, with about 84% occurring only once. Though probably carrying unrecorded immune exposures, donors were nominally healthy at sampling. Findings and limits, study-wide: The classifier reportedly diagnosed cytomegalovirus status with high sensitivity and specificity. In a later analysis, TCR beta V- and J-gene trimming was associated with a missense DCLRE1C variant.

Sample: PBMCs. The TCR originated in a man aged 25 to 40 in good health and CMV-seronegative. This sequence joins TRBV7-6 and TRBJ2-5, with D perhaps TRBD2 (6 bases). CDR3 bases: TGTGCCAGCAGTCCGACTAGGGAGACCCAGTACTTC. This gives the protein CASSPTRETQYF.